This TCR beta chain was captured by sequencing in a study of pediatric ulcerative colitis. Regarding the study as a whole: Clonal expansions reduced rectal repertoire diversity in acute severe colitis. All ulcerative colitis patients, but no controls, carried a couple of rectal clonotypes.

A remark on this clone: Its cognate antigen is unknown.

Clones were read by immunoSEQ multiplex PCR, and TCRdb kept only the in-frame ones, dropping some. The sample holds under 20,000 clones, 70% to 80% seen once. The CDR3 length is 14 residues. V was cut by 6 bases and J by 7 bases, with 18 bases left in between. The V gene's germline CDR1 is ENHRY and CDR2 SYGVKD. The rectum was sampled with one to two pinch biopsies at colonoscopy. Sequenced material: gut tissue. The chain is built from TRBV10-3 and TRBJ1-1, with D perhaps matching TRBD1 (6 bases). This receptor was identified in a boy aged 5-17 years with moderate ulcerative colitis. The CDR3 DNA reads TGTGCCATCAGGGCTTCAGGGGACGCGTTTGAAGCTTTCTTT. Translation gives CAIRASGDAFEAFF.